In its sample, the clone carrying this T cell receptor beta chain was seen once. No antigen is known for it. This sample was taken from a study of PD-1 blockade in classical Hodgkin lymphoma. Study-wide background: Intravenous infusions of nivolumab 3 mg/kg reached patients every 2 weeks.

The CDR3 has 14 residues. Germline CDR1 reads MNHNY; CDR2 reads SVGAGI (reference sequence). V was shortened by 4 bases and J by 7 bases, with 14 bases between the two germline ends. The assay was immunoSEQ multiplex PCR, and TCRdb's table has in-frame clones only and misses some. Of 55,000 to 75,000 clones detected, 71% appear once; the ten largest clones hold 7.5% to 10%. Each patient experienced a relapse that followed autologous stem cell transplantation, and brentuximab vedotin exposure varied. Study findings and constraints: Complete responders showed a baseline diversity that resembled the diversity of newly diagnosed patients. Reasons behind the repertoire differences stay unclear, perhaps disease activity or earlier therapy.

V usage is TRBV6-6 and J usage is TRBJ1-5; TRBD1 might be the D (5 bases). The sample consisted of peripheral blood mononuclear cells (PBMCs), taken before the second cycle of nivolumab. The clonotype comes from a human donor with classical Hodgkin lymphoma. The CDR3 sequence is CASSSQGYGQPQHF. The CDR3 DNA reads as TGTGCCAGCAGTTCCCAGGGATATGGACAGCCCCAGCATTTT.